This T cell receptor beta chain was captured by sequencing in a study of T cell responses to AZD1222 COVID-19 vaccine (dated by TCRdb to the early 2020s). With respect to the entire study: AZD1222 recipients given second doses at about 4 weeks or at about 12 weeks were pooled, since spike-specific TCR depth and breadth were not found to differ between the two schedules. Trial participants were enrolled into age subgroups of 18-55, 56-69 and 70-plus years, which contained about 150, 28 and 57 TCR-sequenced participants, respectively. A total of over 230 trial participants underwent TCR sequencing, of whom 200 to 220 had received two doses of AZD1222 and around 25 had received two doses of the MenACWY control vaccine. Summary of the overall study and its limitations: Conclusions about previously exposed vaccinees are limited because only six or seven AZD1222 recipients were SARS-CoV-2 seropositive at baseline. Spike-specific TCR breadth and depth rose significantly after two AZD1222 doses compared with day 0 and with MenACWY recipients. CD4 TCRs associated with the vaccine covered the entire spike protein, and the dominant responses were in regions 160-218 and 743-854. Reportedly, almost half of the unique spike-specific TCRs recognized epitopes lying outside the regions that are mutated in the B.1.351 and B.1.1.7 variants. Participants were mostly white British and included more females than males, and it was suggested by the authors that clonal diversity may have been underestimated. Because no day 14 peak-response samples were available, the repertoires could be characterized only after the peak T cell response. The 56-69-year group was small, and its depth increase did not reach significance, likely because of low power.

The CDR3 regions of human TCRbeta chains were subjected to immunosequencing. As for the authors' bioinformatics: TCRs in the repertoires were matched against a reference library of SARS-CoV-2-specific TCRs that had been generated with the MIRA antigen-specificity platform. Breadth meant the fraction of unique TCRs that were SARS-CoV-2-associated, whereas depth meant the fraction of total T cells that were SARS-CoV-2-associated. Using the MIRA data, each spike-specific TCR was assigned both to the spike region to which the TCR was reactive and to a CD4 or CD8 class. Log10-transformed breadth and depth values were compared by one-way ANOVA with Sidak's multiple comparisons tests. TCRdb took over this immuneACCESS table, retaining in-frame rearrangements with V and J assigned. Such tables are incomplete; in checked studies, under half of the missing clones stem from an unresolved V gene, and the remainder is unexplained. V, J and clone size are taken as reported in that table, and D and trimming were inferred from the DNA itself. This sample is represented by around 160,000 clones; more than 70% of them were singletons. The ten largest make up 5.5% of the sample.

About this clone itself: This receptor's antigen is unknown. Base qualities are not recorded, but no much larger clone differs from it by a single base.

V was cut back by 0 bases and J by 13 bases, leaving a gap of 13 bases between them. The CDR3 measures 12 amino acids from cysteine to phenylalanine. Just CDR3 DNA is preserved here, 36 bases in frame from base 1. The germline V gene sets CDR1 to SGHDT and CDR2 to YYEEEE. According to the study, the label for this sample's time point signals: baseline before first vaccination. Samples from vaccinated people were obtained from the UK trials COV001 and COV002, which included a single-blind randomized controlled phase 2/3 trial of AZD1222 (ChAdOx1 nCoV-19) in healthy adults. For TCRbeta chain sequencing, PBMC samples were collected from trial participants at day 0 and at day 28 after the second dose.

The receptor chain draws on TRBV5-6 and TRBJ1-2, with a weak D call of TRBD1 (6 bases match). This TCR was recovered from an adult in good health. The sequenced sample was peripheral blood, obtained on day 0 of AZD1222 vaccination. The CDR3 is CASSLGTAPCTF. Read as DNA, the sequence is TGTGCCAGCAGCTTGGGGACAGCCCCCTGCACCTTC.